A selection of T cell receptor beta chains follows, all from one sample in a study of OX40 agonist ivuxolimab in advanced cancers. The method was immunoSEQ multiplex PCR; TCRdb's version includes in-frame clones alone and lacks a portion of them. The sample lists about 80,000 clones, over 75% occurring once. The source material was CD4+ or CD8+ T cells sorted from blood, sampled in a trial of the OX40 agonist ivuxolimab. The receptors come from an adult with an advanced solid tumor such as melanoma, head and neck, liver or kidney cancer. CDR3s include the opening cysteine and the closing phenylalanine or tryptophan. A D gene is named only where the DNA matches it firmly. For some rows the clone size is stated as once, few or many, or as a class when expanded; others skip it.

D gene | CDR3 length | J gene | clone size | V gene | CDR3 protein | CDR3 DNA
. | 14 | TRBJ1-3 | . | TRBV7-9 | CASSVQVSGNTIYF | TGTGCCAGCAGCGTACAGGTCTCTGGAAACACCATATATTTT
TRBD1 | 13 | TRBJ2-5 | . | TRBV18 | CASSRGQGETQYF | TGTGCCAGCTCACGAGGACAGGGCGAGACCCAGTACTTC
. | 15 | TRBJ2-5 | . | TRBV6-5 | CASSYDRSPGETQYF | TGTGCCAGCAGTTACGACAGGTCCCCGGGAGAGACCCAGTACTTC
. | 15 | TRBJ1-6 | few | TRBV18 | CASSPQDLRPSPLHF | TGTGCCAGCTCACCACAAGACCTTCGCCCTTCACCCCTCCACTTT
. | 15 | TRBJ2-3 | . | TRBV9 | CASSVGLISRDTQYF | TGTGCCAGCAGCGTCGGACTTATTTCGAGAGATACGCAGTATTTT
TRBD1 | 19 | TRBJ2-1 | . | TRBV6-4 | CASSEQGDGLLGFYNEQFF | TGTGCCAGCAGTGAACAGGGGGACGGCCTTTTGGGTTTCTACAATGAGCAGTTCTTC
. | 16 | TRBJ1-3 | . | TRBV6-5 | CASSYSTTSGGNTIYF | TGTGCCAGCAGTTACTCGACCACGTCAGGTGGAAACACCATATATTTT
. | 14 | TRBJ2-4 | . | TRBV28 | CASSPFGGANIQYF | TGTGCCAGCAGCCCCTTCGGAGGGGCGAACATTCAGTACTTC
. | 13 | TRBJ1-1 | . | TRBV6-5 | CASSYLQWAEAFF | TGTGCCAGCAGTTATCTACAATGGGCTGAAGCTTTCTTT
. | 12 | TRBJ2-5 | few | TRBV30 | CAWSWAKETQYF | TGTGCCTGGAGTTGGGCCAAAGAGACCCAGTACTTC
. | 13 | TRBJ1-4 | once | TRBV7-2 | CASSLATGEKLFF | TGTGCCAGCAGCTTAGCAACAGGAGAAAAACTGTTTTTT
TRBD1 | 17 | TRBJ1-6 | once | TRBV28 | CASSSPLGQASNSPLHF | TGTGCCAGCAGTTCCCCCCTGGGACAGGCTAGCAATTCACCCCTCCACTTT
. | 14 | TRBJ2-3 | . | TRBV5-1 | CASSLSGTTDTQYF | TGCGCCAGCAGCTTGTCCGGGACCACAGATACGCAGTATTTT
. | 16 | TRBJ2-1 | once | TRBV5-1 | CASSFLSQASYNEQFF | TGCGCCAGCAGCTTCCTGAGCCAAGCGTCCTACAATGAGCAGTTCTTC
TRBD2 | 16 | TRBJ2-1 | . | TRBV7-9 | CASSQRIAGSYNEQFF | TGTGCCAGCAGCCAACGAATAGCGGGGTCCTACAATGAGCAGTTCTTC
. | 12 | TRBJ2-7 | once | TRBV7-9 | CASSLEAPEQYF | TGTGCCAGCAGCTTAGAAGCTCCCGAGCAGTACTTC
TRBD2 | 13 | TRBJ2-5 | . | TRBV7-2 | CASSLGLAETQYF | TGTGCCAGCAGCTTGGGACTAGCAGAGACCCAGTACTTC